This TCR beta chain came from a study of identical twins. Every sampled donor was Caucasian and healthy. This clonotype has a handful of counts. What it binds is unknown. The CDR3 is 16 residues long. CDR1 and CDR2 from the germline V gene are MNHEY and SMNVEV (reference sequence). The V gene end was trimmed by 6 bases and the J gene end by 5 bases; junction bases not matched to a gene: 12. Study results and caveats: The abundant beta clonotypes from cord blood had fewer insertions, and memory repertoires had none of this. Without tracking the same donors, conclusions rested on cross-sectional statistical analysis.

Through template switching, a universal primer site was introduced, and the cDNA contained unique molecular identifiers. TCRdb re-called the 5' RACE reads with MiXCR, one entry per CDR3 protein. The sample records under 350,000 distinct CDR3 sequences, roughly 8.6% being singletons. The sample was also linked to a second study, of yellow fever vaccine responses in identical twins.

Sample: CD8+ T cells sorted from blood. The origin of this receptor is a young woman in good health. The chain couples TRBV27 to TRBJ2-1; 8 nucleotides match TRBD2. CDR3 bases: TGTGCCAGCAGCCATCTAGCGGGTCTCCTACACAATGAGCAGTTCTTC. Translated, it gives CASSHLAGLLHNEQFF.